A single sample is the source of the 32 T cell receptor beta chains below, sequenced in a study of beta chain features in type 1 diabetes. TCRB transcripts that were expressed got sequenced, as all of the isolated RNA had been reverse transcribed. The data were produced by immunoSEQ multiplex PCR, yet TCRdb's version contains in-frame clones alone and is incomplete. Seen here are about 140,000 clones, approximately 9.8% observed once, and the top ten hold 0.55% to 0.75%. The sequencing sample was made of central memory CD4+ T cells from blood. Receptors were obtained from a woman aged 40 to 50 in good health.

In its sample, this clone was seen many times. The rearrangement links TRBV15 to TRBJ2-5; a possible D gene is TRBD2 (6 bases). Germline V gene lookup returns CDR1 LNHNV and CDR2 YYDKDF (reference sequence). The CDR3 is 14 residues long. Between the trimmed V and J ends, which lost 0 bases and 4 bases, there was a span of 9 bases. The CDR3: CATSRDLGGETQYF. As DNA, the CDR3 is TGTGCCACCAGCAGAGATCTCGGGGGAGAGACCCAGTACTTC.

Only a few counts were recorded for this clone. This chain joins TRBV27 and TRBJ1-6; 7 positions agree with TRBD1. The germline CDR1 and CDR2 sequences are MNHEY and SMNVEV (reference sequence). The CDR3 runs 16 residues. Trimming removed 2 bases from V and 7 bases from J; junction bases left unmatched: 8. The CDR3 DNA reads as TGTGCCAGCAGTTTAATGTGGTCCAGGGGGAATTCACCCCTCCACTTT. Its protein product is CASSLMWSRGNSPLHF.

This clone occurred a few times. The J gene is TRBJ1-2, the V gene TRBV11-2; no definite D call. The CDR3 runs to 14 residues. Trimming cost V 1 base and J 2 bases, with 8 bases left between them. CDR1 SGHAT and CDR2 FQNNGV come from the germline V gene. For the CDR3, the DNA is TGTGCCAGCAGCTTAGGGCAGGCGAACTATGGCTACACCTTC. This codes for CASSLGQANYGYTF.

The chain combines TRBV5-1 with TRBJ2-3; D is uncertain. Trimming took 2 bases from V and 4 from J, leaving 11 bases between them. Looked up from germline, CDR1 is SGHRS and CDR2 is YFSETQ. CDR3 size: 14 residues. In DNA, the CDR3 is TGCGCCAGCAGCTTCGACTCGAGCCCAGATACGCAGTATTTT. This translates into CASSFDSSPDTQYF.

The genes are TRBV5-1 and TRBJ2-2; D unresolved. CDR3 length: 17 residues. CDR1 is SGHRS, CDR2 YFSETQ, per germline. With 4 bases removed from V and 0 bases from J, the gap between germline ends came to 16 bases. CDR3 sequence (DNA): TGCGCCAGCAGCCCCCCCCTGAGAGCTTCGAACACCGGGGAGCTGTTTTTT. This translates into CASSPPLRASNTGELFF. The complete variable domain, with remaining parts taken from reference TRBV5-1 and TRBJ2-2, reads KAGVTQTPRYLIKTRGQQVTLSCSPISGHRSVSWYQQTPGQGLQFLFEYFSETQRNKGNFPGRFSGRQFSNSRSEMNVSTLELGDSALYLCASSPPLRASNTGELFFGEGSRLTVL.

Details on this clone: Different DNA sequences within this sample yield the same CDR3. The chain couples TRBV7-2 to TRBJ2-2; tentative D call: TRBD2 (6 bases). V lost 5 bases, J lost 6 bases, and 10 bases lay in between. The germline V gene has CDR1 SGHTA and CDR2 FQGNSA. There are 13 residues in the CDR3. The CDR3 DNA reads as TGTGCCAGCAGCCGACCGGGGGCCGGGGAGCTGTTTTTT. This encodes CASSRPGAGELFF.

The chain couples TRBV27 to TRBJ2-2, with TRBD1 matching 7 bases. Germline V gene sequence: CDR1 MNHEY, CDR2 SMNVEV (reference sequence). After removal of 9 bases from V and 3 bases from J, the junction contained 4 bases not matched to a gene. The length of the CDR3 is 13 residues. The CDR3 DNA follows: TGTGCCAGTAGGGGGCAGGACACCGGGGAGCTGTTTTTT. Its translation: CASRGQDTGELFF.

This clone was recorded at least ten times. The gene calls are TRBV5-6 and TRBJ2-2, with D perhaps matching TRBD1 (6 bases). This CDR3 spans 15 amino acids. Germline V gene data show CDR1 as SGHDT and CDR2 as YYEEEE. The V gene lost 4 bases and the J gene lost 7 bases, with 17 bases spanning the gap. This CDR3 reads CASSGTGTPGGELFF. CDR3 nucleotides: TGTGCCAGCAGCGGAACAGGGACCCCAGGCGGGGAGCTGTTTTTT.

V gene TRBV7-2 combines with J gene TRBJ2-5, with 7 bases identical to TRBD2. The CDR3 runs 15 residues. The trim removed 1 base at V and 4 bases at J, leaving 6 bases unmatched. Germline CDR1 reads SGHTA; CDR2 reads FQGNSA. CDR3 amino acids: CASSLDGSGGETQYF. The CDR3 bases are TGTGCCAGCAGCTTAGACGGGTCGGGGGGAGAGACCCAGTACTTC.

With regard to this clone: An end of the junction does not agree with germline; a read error may underlie this. The rearrangement uses TRBV12-5 and TRBJ2-1, with 8 bases matching TRBD2. CDR3 length equals 14 residues. Germline V CDR1 and CDR2: LGHNT, FRNRAP. The CDR3 region is CASGLGLAYNEQFF. The CDR3 coding sequence is TGTGCTAGTGGCTTGGGACTAGCCTACAATGAGCAGTTCTTC.

This clone was detected only a few times. This chain connects TRBV7-8 to TRBJ2-7, with D possibly matching TRBD2 (7 bases). Germline-derived CDR1 and CDR2 are SGHVS and FQNEAQ. The germline V and J ends were trimmed by 5 bases and 3 bases, with 14 bases remaining between them. This CDR3 spans 14 amino acids. The CDR3 is CASSLQGGVYEQYF. The CDR3 DNA follows: TGTGCCAGCAGCCTTCAAGGGGGGGTCTACGAGCAGTACTTC.

This chain joins TRBV5-4 and TRBJ2-2; D remains unclear. The CDR3 is 14 amino acids. Trimming left V 3 bases short and J 0 bases short, with 6 bases between. Germline CDR1 is SGHNT and CDR2 is YYREEE (reference sequence). CDR3 sequence: CASSSESNTGELFF. As DNA, the CDR3 is TGTGCCAGCAGCTCGGAGTCGAACACCGGGGAGCTGTTTTTT.

The J gene is TRBJ2-3, the V gene TRBV7-2; D is unresolved. Trimming pared 5 bases from V and 6 bases from J, leaving 9 bases between. Germline CDR1 SGHTA, CDR2 FQGNSA. The CDR3 has 12 amino acids. The CDR3 DNA follows: TGTGCCAGCAGCATTAGTCTGGATACGCAGTATTTT. It codes for CASSISLDTQYF.

This rearrangement joins TRBV5-4 to TRBJ1-2; D is undetermined. From germline, CDR1 is SGHNT and CDR2 YYREEE (reference sequence). The CDR3 loop spans 15 amino acids. Deletions cut 0 bases from V and 2 bases from J, with 11 bases between. The CDR3 DNA reads TGTGCCAGCAGCTTGGCCGGAGGAGACAACTATGGCTACACCTTC. This codes for CASSLAGGDNYGYTF.

The V gene is TRBV19, the J gene TRBJ1-6, with D tentatively TRBD1 (6 bases). This CDR3 comprises 19 residues. The germline V gene has CDR1 LNHDA and CDR2 SQIVND (reference sequence). With 3 bases removed from V and 0 bases from J, the gap between germline ends came to 18 bases. The CDR3 DNA reads as TGTGCCAGTAGTATGGGGGCGACAAGACCGAGCTCCTATAATTCACCCCTCCACTTT. This sequence encodes CASSMGATRPSSYNSPLHF.

This clone has a handful of counts. The V and J genes are TRBV18 and TRBJ2-3; D possibly corresponds to TRBD2 (6 bases). Germline V gives CDR1 KGHSH, CDR2 LQKENI. The CDR3 loop spans 17 amino acids. The ends were cut back, 0 bases at V and 2 bases at J, with 15 bases in the middle. The CDR3 loop is CASSPPSGGAPTDTQYF. Here the CDR3 DNA reads TGTGCCAGCTCACCACCGTCAGGCGGGGCCCCCACAGATACGCAGTATTTT.

The J gene is TRBJ2-3, the V gene TRBV5-1; D call uncertain. The CDR3 covers 15 residues. Germline V gene data show CDR1 as SGHRS and CDR2 as YFSETQ. V lost 1 base and J lost 6, with 15 bases in between. The CDR3 DNA reads TGCGCCAGCAGCTTGAGTGCCCGGAGCTCGGATACGCAGTATTTT. It yields the protein CASSLSARSSDTQYF.

This clone was recorded a few times. The chain has TRBV12-5 and TRBJ2-3; D possibly corresponds to TRBD1 (6 bases). V dropped 7 bases and J dropped 2 bases, with 16 bases sitting between them. The CDR3 extends over 15 amino acids. Germline lookup yields CDR1 LGHNT and CDR2 FRNRAP. The CDR3 bases are TGTGCTAGTGTCCTGGGGGCCAGGGTCACAGATACGCAGTATTTT. Amino acid sequence: CASVLGARVTDTQYF.

This clone was recorded a few times. The V call is TRBV11-2, the J call TRBJ2-5; no definite D call. The CDR3 has 12 amino acids. V was shortened by 5 bases and J by 7 bases, with 11 bases between the two germline ends. Germline-derived CDR1 and CDR2 are SGHAT and FQNNGV. CDR3 in amino acids: CASSPPPGTQYF. The CDR3 nucleotides are TGTGCCAGCAGCCCACCCCCCGGGACCCAGTACTTC. Supplemented by reference TRBV11-2 and TRBJ2-5, the full variable domain reads EAGVAQSPRYKIIEKRQSVAFWCNPISGHATLYWYQQILGQGPKLLIQFQNNGVVDDSQLPKDRFSAERLKGVDSTLKIQPAKLEDSAVYLCASSPPPGTQYFGPGTRLLVL.

The chain joins TRBV4-1 to TRBJ2-1, with 10 bases aligning to TRBD1. V trimming: 2 bases; J trimming: 6 bases; junction bases outside the gene matches: 7. The CDR3 runs 16 residues. The germline V gene encodes CDR1 MGHRA and CDR2 YSYEKL. The CDR3 loop reads CASSQQVGTGANEQFF. In DNA, the CDR3 is TGCGCCAGCAGCCAACAAGTCGGGACAGGGGCCAATGAGCAGTTCTTC.

The chain employs TRBV4-3 and TRBJ1-1; D ambiguous. The V end was cut by 3 bases, the J end by 1 base, with 15 bases between. Germline V gene sequence: CDR1 LGHNA, CDR2 YSLEER. The CDR3 length is 16 residues. The CDR3 reads CASSHPPGLQNTEAFF. The CDR3 region has the DNA TGCGCCAGCAGCCATCCCCCCGGACTGCAGAACACTGAAGCTTTCTTT.

The chain has TRBV19 and TRBJ2-7; D possibly corresponds to TRBD2 (5 bases). The CDR3 loop spans 15 amino acids. The germline CDR1 and CDR2 sequences are LNHDA and SQIVND (reference sequence). The germline V and J ends were trimmed by 2 bases and 5 bases, with 16 bases remaining between them. CDR3 residues: CASSISGRLSDEQYF. CDR3 coding DNA: TGTGCCAGTAGTATAAGCGGCAGGCTAAGCGACGAGCAGTACTTC.

This clone was seen a few times. The V gene is TRBV5-6, the J gene TRBJ1-5; 9 bases are shared with TRBD1. After removal of 4 bases from V and 4 bases from J, the junction contained 6 bases not matched to a gene. The CDR3 has 15 amino acids. Germline V gene lookup returns CDR1 SGHDT and CDR2 YYEEEE. CDR3 protein: CASSPGQGRNQPQHF. The CDR3 nucleotides read TGTGCCAGCAGCCCCGGACAGGGGAGGAATCAGCCCCAGCATTTT.

The gene calls are TRBV5-1 and TRBJ1-1; 8 nucleotides align to TRBD1. This CDR3 is 15 amino acids long. Losses at the gene ends were 5 bases for V and 6 bases for J; bases not matched to a gene: 12. The V gene's germline CDR1 is SGHRS and CDR2 YFSETQ. The CDR3 spells CASRPDRGWAAEAFF. Here the CDR3 DNA reads TGCGCCAGCAGGCCAGACAGGGGATGGGCAGCTGAAGCTTTCTTT.

This clone turned up a few times. J is TRBJ2-1 and V is TRBV7-2; possibly TRBD2 for D (5 bases). This CDR3 region has 15 residues. Germline V lookup: CDR1 SGHTA, CDR2 FQGNSA. With 6 bases removed from V and 6 bases from J, the gap between germline ends came to 18 bases. CDR3: CASRLMIDSVNEQFF. The CDR3 coding sequence is TGTGCCAGCAGGTTAATGATTGATAGCGTCAATGAGCAGTTCTTC.

Only a few counts were recorded for this clone. The V call is TRBV19, the J call TRBJ2-5, with 16 bases aligning to TRBD2. The CDR3 has 15 amino acids. CDR1 LNHDA and CDR2 SQIVND come from the germline V gene (reference sequence). J gave up 7 bases and V 10 bases, and 9 bases lay outside the gene matches. The CDR3 coding sequence is TGTGCCACCGCGGGGACTAGCGGGGGGGTCGGGACCCAGTACTTC. Translated, it gives CATAGTSGGVGTQYF.

This clone has more than one count but fewer than ten. The chain employs TRBV10-3 and TRBJ2-5; 8 bases map to TRBD2. Germline V lookup: CDR1 ENHRY, CDR2 SYGVKD. The CDR3 covers 11 residues. V gave up 10 bases and J gave up 2 bases; unmatched junction bases: 0. CDR3 residues: CASGGQETQYF. In DNA form, the CDR3 reads TGTGCCAGCGGGGGGCAAGAGACCCAGTACTTC.

This clone was seen a few times. The chain has TRBV7-8 and TRBJ2-3; weak D call: TRBD2 (5 bases). The germline V gene encodes CDR1 SGHVS and CDR2 FQNEAQ. This CDR3 is built from 19 residues. V lost 1 base to trimming and J lost 3 bases, with 23 bases between them. This CDR3 reads CASSLVVRASPSGTDTQYF. The CDR3 region has the DNA TGTGCCAGCAGCTTAGTGGTTCGTGCGTCCCCAAGCGGTACAGATACGCAGTATTTT.

This clone was detected only a few times. The CDR3 region has the DNA TGTGCCAGCAGCTTCACGGGTGGACAGGGGTATCAGCCCCAGCATTTT. Amino acid sequence: CASSFTGGQGYQPQHF. The rearrangement uses TRBV11-2 and TRBJ1-5; 9 bases match TRBD1. This CDR3 has 16 amino acids. With 3 bases clipped from V and 5 bases from J, the junction kept 8 bases outside the gene matches. Germline V lookup: CDR1 SGHAT, CDR2 FQNNGV.

The V and J genes are TRBV14 and TRBJ2-4; D call uncertain. The V gene lost 1 base and the J gene lost 1 base, with 5 bases spanning the gap. The germline V gene encodes CDR1 SGHDN and CDR2 FVKESK. This CDR3 has 14 residues. CDR3 amino acids: CASSQAGAKNIQYF. The CDR3 region has the DNA TGTGCCAGCAGCCAAGCCGGGGCCAAAAACATTCAGTACTTC.

V and J are TRBV11-2 and TRBJ2-2, with 7 positions matching TRBD1. The germline CDR1 and CDR2 sequences are SGHAT and FQNNGV. The CDR3 covers 16 residues. The trim removed 5 bases at V and 3 bases at J, leaving 9 bases unmatched. DNA of the CDR3: TGTGCCAGCAGCAAGGACAGGCGCTCGGACACCGGGGAGCTGTTTTTT. Translation gives CASSKDRRSDTGELFF. The whole variable domain, filled in from reference TRBV11-2 and TRBJ2-2, reads EAGVAQSPRYKIIEKRQSVAFWCNPISGHATLYWYQQILGQGPKLLIQFQNNGVVDDSQLPKDRFSAERLKGVDSTLKIQPAKLEDSAVYLCASSKDRRSDTGELFFGEGSRLTVL.

This clone has more than one count but fewer than ten. V is TRBV10-3 and J is TRBJ1-3; the match to TRBD1 covers 8 bases. CDR1 and CDR2 (germline): ENHRY, SYGVKD. The CDR3 runs 16 residues. J lost 3 bases, V lost 0 bases, and 4 bases had no gene match. DNA for the CDR3: TGTGCCATCAGTGAGTCGGGACAGGCGATTGGAAACACCATATATTTT. Protein product: CAISESGQAIGNTIYF.